These T cell receptor beta chains were read from a single sample in a study of blood T cell repertoires in COVID-19. The repertoire was sequenced with immunoSEQ multiplex PCR; TCRdb's copy has only in-frame clones and lacks some. Seen here are roughly 51,000 clones, roughly 84% observed once, and the top ten hold 5% to 7%. The sample was peripheral blood. These receptors all stem from a man aged 50-60 years with active COVID-19. CDR3s include the opening cysteine and the closing phenylalanine or tryptophan. The order of the fields is J gene, V gene, clone size, D gene, CDR3 DNA, CDR3 protein. A D gene is named only where the DNA matches it firmly. Clone size is given for some rows only: seen once, a few or many times, or a class if the clone is expanded.

>TRBJ2-7|TRBV29-1|-|TRBD2
TGCAGCGTAGCTGGGACTACAGACTACGAGCAGTACTTC
CSVAGTTDYEQYF
>TRBJ2-2|TRBV29-1|-|TRBD2
TGCAGCGCAGCGGGAGTTGGGGAGCTGTTTTTT
CSAAGVGELFF
>TRBJ2-2|TRBV30|-|-
TGTGCCTGGACCCCCGTCGCGAACACCGGGGAGCTGTTTTTT
CAWTPVANTGELFF
>TRBJ2-7|TRBV3-1/TRBV3-2|few|TRBD2
TGTGCCAGCAGCCACCTAGCGGGAGACTACGAGCAGTACTTC
CASSHLAGDYEQYF
>TRBJ1-1|TRBV29-1|-|-
TGCAGCGTTGCGCGGTGGGGGGCTGAAGCTTTCTTT
CSVARWGAEAFF
>TRBJ1-2|TRBV29-1|few|TRBD1
TGCAGCGTGCCGGGACAGCTTACCTATGGCTACACCTTC
CSVPGQLTYGYTF
>TRBJ1-5|TRBV5-1|-|TRBD1
TGCGCCAGCAGCGTCACAGGGGGAAGCAATCAGCCCCAGCATTTT
CASSVTGGSNQPQHF
>TRBJ2-2|TRBV6-5|-|TRBD1
TGTGCCAGCAGTCGACAGGGGGACGGGGAGCTGTTTTTT
CASSRQGDGELFF
>TRBJ1-2|TRBV14|-|-
TGTGCCAGCAGCCAAGGCACAGCTGGCTACACCTTC
CASSQGTAGYTF
>TRBJ1-2|TRBV19|-|TRBD1
TGTGCCAGTAGTAGGACCGGGACAGTATATGGCTACACCTTC
CASSRTGTVYGYTF
>TRBJ2-3|TRBV9|-|-
TGTGCCAGCAGCGTAGGCAGCGCCCCAGATACGCAGTATTTT
CASSVGSAPDTQYF
>TRBJ2-5|TRBV9|-|TRBD2
TGTGCCAGCAGCGGGTCTAGCGGGCTCCTGGAGACCCAGTACTTC
CASSGSSGLLETQYF
>TRBJ2-3|TRBV13|-|TRBD2
TGTGCCAGCAACCCACCGGAAAGCGGGAGCGCAGATACGCAGTATTTT
CASNPPESGSADTQYF
>TRBJ2-7|TRBV18|-|-
TGTGCCAGCTCACCGGATCCTAAGGGGTACGAGCAGTACTTC
CASSPDPKGYEQYF
>TRBJ2-5|TRBV5-1|-|-
TGCGCCAGCAGCTTGTTGGGACAACAAGAGACCCAGTACTTC
CASSLLGQQETQYF
>TRBJ1-1|TRBV6-5|-|TRBD1
TGTGCCAGCACCCCGGGACAGGGCTTGCAAGCTTTCTTT
CASTPGQGLQAFF
>TRBJ2-1|TRBV27|-|TRBD2
TGTGCCAGCAGTGAGAAATTAGCGGGAACGGGCTCCTACAATGAGCAGTTCTTC
CASSEKLAGTGSYNEQFF
>TRBJ2-4|TRBV5-4|-|TRBD2
TGTGCCAGCAGCATCGGAGTGACTAGCCCCACCGGAAACATTCAGTACTTC
CASSIGVTSPTGNIQYF
>TRBJ2-1|TRBV18|once|TRBD2
TGTGCCAGCTCACCCCCGACTAGCGGGGCATACAATGAGCAGTTCTTC
CASSPPTSGAYNEQFF
>TRBJ1-5|TRBV28|-|-
TGTGCCAGCAGTCAAGGGGATCAGCCCCAGCATTTT
CASSQGDQPQHF
>TRBJ2-5|TRBV27|-|-
TGTGCCAGCAGTTTAGTAGCGGAGGCTTCGGAGACCCAGTACTTC
CASSLVAEASETQYF
>TRBJ2-7|TRBV5-1|-|TRBD1
TGCGCCAGCAGCTCCGGACAGGGTGACGAGCAGTACTTC
CASSSGQGDEQYF
>TRBJ1-3|TRBV7-9|-|-
TGTGCCAGCAGCTCTCCTGTGAGCTCTGGAAACACCATATATTTT
CASSSPVSSGNTIYF